This entry features one T cell receptor beta chain sequence. These data are taken from a study of CD8+ T cells in alopecia areata. Deletions cut 4 bases from V and 8 bases from J, with 24 bases between. Per germline, CDR1 SGHRS and CDR2 YFSETQ. The CDR3 is 17 residues long. Indicated treatment: oral pan-JAK inhibitor, 5-10 mg twice daily. RNA was extracted and reverse transcribed into cDNA as the sequencing template. The method was immunoSEQ multiplex PCR; TCRdb's version includes in-frame clones alone and lacks a portion of them. This repertoire shows fewer than 250,000 clones, 64% found once; its top ten account for 1.3%.

The sequence was collected from a human donor with alopecia areata. The chain recombines TRBV5-1 with TRBJ1-4; D remains ambiguous. Material: CD4+ T cells sorted from blood, obtained around week 49, from a patient treated with tofacitinib. Here the CDR3 reads CASSPYGPTGGGEKLFF. The CDR3 coding sequence is TGCGCCAGCAGCCCCTACGGGCCAACCGGAGGAGGAGAAAAACTGTTTTTT. The whole variable domain, filled in from reference TRBV5-1 and TRBJ1-4, reads KAGVTQTPRYLIKTRGQQVTLSCSPISGHRSVSWYQQTPGQGLQFLFEYFSETQRNKGNFPGRFSGRQFSNSRSEMNVSTLELGDSALYLCASSPYGPTGGGEKLFFGSGTQLSVL.